This T cell receptor beta chain emerged from a study of T cell responses to AZD1222 COVID-19 vaccine. Study-level results: The number of AZD1222 recipients seropositive at baseline was only five to seven. Donors in the cohort were predominantly white British and more often female, and clonal diversity was possibly underestimated.

Notes on this clone: Its antigen is not identified.

This CDR3 contains 11 residues. Germline V CDR1 and CDR2: SGHTA, FQGNSA. V shed 3 bases and J shed 6 bases, with 6 bases lying between them. Using immunoSEQ multiplex PCR, the repertoire was profiled, and TCRdb retains in-frame clones only, with some absent. Seen here are around 70,000 clones, about nine tenths observed once, and the top ten hold roughly 8%. V usage is TRBV7-2 and J usage is TRBJ2-7; D is undetermined. The receptor comes from an adult in good health. The sequencing here drew on peripheral blood, taken on day 0 of AZD1222 vaccination. The CDR3 sequence is CASSFRGEQYF. Here the CDR3 DNA reads TGTGCCAGCAGCTTTAGAGGCGAGCAGTACTTC.